Shown below are 8 T cell receptor beta chains from a single sample sequenced in a study of CD8+ T cells in alopecia areata. Reverse transcribed after extraction, RNA yielded cDNA as the sequencing template. Profiling relied on immunoSEQ multiplex PCR, and the TCRdb table lists in-frame clones only, not all of them. The sample lists about 250,000 clones, 60% occurring once. Treatment given: oral pan-JAK inhibitor, 5-10 mg twice daily. The specimen comprised CD4+ T cells sorted from blood, sampled around week 54, from a patient treated with tofacitinib. The receptors derive from a human donor with alopecia areata.

The J gene is TRBJ1-5, the V gene TRBV30; D is uncertain. V lost 2 bases, J lost 5 bases, and 10 bases lay in between. The CDR3 runs to 13 residues. CDR1 GTSNPN and CDR2 SVGIG come from the germline V gene (reference sequence). The CDR3 spells CAWSLAAHQPQHF. The CDR3 DNA reads TGTGCCTGGAGTCTGGCAGCTCATCAGCCCCAGCATTTT. Supplemented by reference TRBV30 and TRBJ1-5, the full variable domain reads SQTIHQWPATLVQPVGSPLSLECTVEGTSNPNLYWYRQAAGRGLQLLFYSVGIGQISSEVPQNLSASRPQDRQFILSSKKLLLSDSGFYLCAWSLAAHQPQHFGDGTRLSIL.

The chain is built from TRBV2 and TRBJ2-5; 7 bases line up with TRBD2. CDR3 length equals 13 residues. V trimming: 7 bases; J trimming: 7 bases; junction bases outside the gene matches: 9. CDR1 SNHLY and CDR2 FYNNEI come from the germline V gene. CDR3 residues: CASTALADGTQYF. The CDR3 DNA is TGTGCCAGCACCGCTCTAGCGGATGGGACCCAGTACTTC. The whole variable domain, filled in from reference TRBV2 and TRBJ2-5, reads EPEVTQTPSHQVTQMGQEVILRCVPISNHLYFYWYRQILGQKVEFLVSFYNNEISEKSEIFDDQFSVERPDGSNFTLKIRSTKLEDSAMYFCASTALADGTQYFGPGTRLLVL.

On this clone itself: Sequence at one end of the junction differs from germline and may be a read error. This chain joins TRBV9 and TRBJ2-1; TRBD2 might be the D (6 bases). The CDR3 has 14 residues. Germline V gene data show CDR1 as SGDLS and CDR2 as YYNGEE. CDR3 loop: CASSVAGDFRGLLF. The CDR3, as DNA: TGTGCCAGCAGCGTAGCCGGGGACTTCCGGGGGTTGCTCTTC.

The chain couples TRBV4-2 to TRBJ2-1; 10 bases match TRBD2. The germline CDR1 and CDR2 sequences are LGHNA and YNFKEQ. V trimming: 5 bases; J trimming: 5 bases; junction bases outside the gene matches: 6. This CDR3 has 15 residues. The CDR3 nucleotides read TGTGCCAGCAGCTACCGGACTAGCGGCGACAATGAGCAGTTCTTC. This codes for CASSYRTSGDNEQFF.

The chain recombines TRBV23-1 with TRBJ2-7; D gene ambiguous. TRBV23-1 is labeled an ORF, and its function is uncertain. This CDR3 comprises 14 residues. Trimming took 7 bases from V and 2 from J, leaving 15 bases between them. CDR3 DNA sequence: TGCGCCAGCACCAGGACGGAGCCGGCCTACGAGCAGTACTTC. This codes for CASTRTEPAYEQYF.

J is TRBJ2-3 and V is TRBV30, with TRBD1 matching 9 bases. The CDR3 covers 11 residues. Per the germline V gene, CDR1 is GTSNPN and CDR2 is SVGIG (reference sequence). With 5 bases clipped from V and 6 bases from J, the junction kept 0 bases outside the gene matches. The CDR3 loop is CAWGTGDTQYF. The CDR3 DNA follows: TGTGCCTGGGGGACAGGGGATACGCAGTATTTT.

This clone turned up a few times. The rearrangement uses TRBV14 and TRBJ2-6; D might be TRBD1 or TRBD2, each matching 5 bases. The V end lost 3 bases, the J end lost 4 bases, and 13 bases lay between the germline ends. CDR3 length: 16 amino acids. CDR1 is SGHDN, CDR2 FVKESK, per germline. The CDR3: CASSHSLGTGANVLTF. The CDR3 coding sequence is TGTGCCAGCAGCCACTCCCTCGGGACCGGGGCCAACGTCCTGACTTTC.

V is TRBV5-4 and J is TRBJ1-6, with TRBD1 as a possible D gene (5 bases). The V end lost 5 bases, the J end lost 11 bases, and 14 bases lay between the germline ends. Germline CDR1 SGHNT, CDR2 YYREEE (reference sequence). The CDR3 sequence is 13 residues long. The CDR3 sequence is CASSETKGTPLHF. DNA of the CDR3: TGTGCCAGCAGTGAGACCAAGGGGACACCCCTCCACTTT.